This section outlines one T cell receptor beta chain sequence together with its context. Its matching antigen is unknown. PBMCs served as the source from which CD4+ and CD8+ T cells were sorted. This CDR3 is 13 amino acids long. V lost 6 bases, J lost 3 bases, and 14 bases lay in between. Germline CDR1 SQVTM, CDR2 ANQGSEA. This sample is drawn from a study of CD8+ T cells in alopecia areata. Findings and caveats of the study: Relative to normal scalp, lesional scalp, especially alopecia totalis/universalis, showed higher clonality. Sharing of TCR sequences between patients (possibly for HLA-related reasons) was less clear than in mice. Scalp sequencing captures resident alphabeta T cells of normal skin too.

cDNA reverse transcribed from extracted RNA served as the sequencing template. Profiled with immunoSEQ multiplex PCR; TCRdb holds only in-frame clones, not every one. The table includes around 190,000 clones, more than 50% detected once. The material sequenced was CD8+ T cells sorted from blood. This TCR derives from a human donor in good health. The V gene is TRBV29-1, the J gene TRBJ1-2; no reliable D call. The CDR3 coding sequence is TGCAGCGTGACGGCCCCGCCGGACTATGGCTACACCTTC. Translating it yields CSVTAPPDYGYTF.